The 15 T cell receptor beta chains in this list originate from one sample, sequenced in a study of shared clonotypes between healthy human individuals. Sequencing was performed with immunoSEQ multiplex PCR; in TCRdb, only in-frame clones are kept and a portion is missing. The data show about 2.4 million clones, about 92% seen once. Sequencing input: naive CD4+ T cells sorted from blood. The subset is: CD45RA+ positively selected. These receptors were collected from a young man in good health.

The CDR3 bases are TGTGCCAGCAGCGCAACAGGGGGAGCTGGAAACACCATATATTTT. Residues: CASSATGGAGNTIYF. V is TRBV5-4 and J is TRBJ1-3; 8 bases are a match to TRBD1. The CDR3 is 15 amino acids. V gave up 4 bases and J gave up 2 bases; unmatched junction bases: 5. The germline V gene has CDR1 SGHNT and CDR2 YYREEE (reference sequence).

In DNA, the CDR3 is TGTGCCACCAGGACAGGGGAAACAGATACGCAGTATTTT. This gives the protein CATRTGETDTQYF. V and J are TRBV10-3 and TRBJ2-3; 9 bases line up with TRBD1. The V gene end was trimmed by 10 bases and the J gene end by 3 bases; junction bases not matched to a gene: 5. The germline V gene encodes CDR1 ENHRY and CDR2 SYGVKD. The CDR3 contains 13 residues.

This rearrangement joins TRBV7-9 to TRBJ2-1; 10 nucleotides align to TRBD2. V shed 5 bases and J 8 bases; nucleotides not matched to a gene: 15. This CDR3 region has 17 residues. Per the germline V gene, CDR1 is SEHNR and CDR2 is FQNEAQ (reference sequence). The CDR3 DNA sequence: TGTGCCAGCAGCCCAGGTCTGAGCGGGAGGGCCCGGGATGAGCAGTTCTTC. This translates into CASSPGLSGRARDEQFF.

This clone was detected a few times. The rearrangement joins TRBV27 to TRBJ2-4; D might be TRBD1 or TRBD2, each matching 5 bases. Between the trimmed V and J ends, which lost 8 bases and 8 bases, there was a span of 19 bases. Germline CDR1 and CDR2: MNHEY and SMNVEV (reference sequence). The CDR3 has 14 residues. CDR3 protein: CASAPGDRLDIQYF. DNA of the CDR3: TGTGCCAGCGCACCCGGGGACCGTCTGGACATTCAGTACTTC.

This clone has only one observation. CDR3 coding DNA: TGTGCCAGCAGTTTGGGGACTCTGATGGGGACTGAAGCTTTCTTT. Amino acid sequence: CASSLGTLMGTEAFF. This chain connects TRBV27 to TRBJ1-1; D may be TRBD1 (5 bases). CDR3 length: 15 residues. Germline CDR1 reads MNHEY; CDR2 reads SMNVEV (reference sequence). The V end lost 3 bases, the J end lost 5 bases, and 16 bases lay between the germline ends.

The V and J genes are TRBV18 and TRBJ2-6; maybe TRBD1 (5 bases). Germline CDR1 reads KGHSH; CDR2 reads LQKENI. Trimming left V 3 bases short and J 1 base short, with 16 bases between. The CDR3 has 18 residues. The CDR3 loop is CASSPTGGGASGANVLTF. The CDR3 DNA reads as TGTGCCAGCTCACCGACGGGCGGTGGGGCATCTGGGGCCAACGTCCTGACTTTC.

This clone came up once. The chain employs TRBV5-8 and TRBJ2-1; D is unresolved. Looked up from germline, CDR1 is SGHTS and CDR2 is YDEGEE. V was cut by 2 bases and J by 4 bases, with 4 bases left in between. The CDR3 is made up of 12 amino acids. The CDR3 spells CASSLRYNEQFF. The CDR3 DNA is TGTGCCAGCAGCTTAAGGTACAATGAGCAGTTCTTC.

This sequence joins TRBV13 and TRBJ2-2; D may be TRBD2 (7 bases). CDR3 length equals 17 residues. Trimming left V 5 bases short and J 0 bases short, with 16 bases between. Germline CDR1 PRHDT, CDR2 FYEKMQ (reference sequence). Written as DNA, the CDR3 is TGTGCCAGCAGCCCGAAGGGGGGGGACTCGAACACCGGGGAGCTGTTTTTT. This gives the protein CASSPKGGDSNTGELFF.

V and J are TRBV29-1 and TRBJ2-1, with no clear D. The CDR3 runs 11 residues. Germline V CDR1 and CDR2: SQVTM, ANQGSEA. Between the trimmed V and J ends, which lost 4 bases and 9 bases, there was a span of 10 bases. The CDR3 DNA is TGCAGCGTTGTGGAGCCAGGTGAGCAGTTCTTC. Its protein is CSVVEPGEQFF.

This clone showed up just once. The chain is built from TRBV27 and TRBJ2-7; no clear D gene. This CDR3 contains 14 residues. V was cut by 3 bases and J by 2 bases, with 11 bases left in between. CDR1 is MNHEY, CDR2 SMNVEV, per germline (reference sequence). The chain's CDR3 is CASSFWASPYEQYF. For the CDR3, the DNA is TGTGCCAGCAGTTTTTGGGCAAGTCCCTACGAGCAGTACTTC.

This chain connects TRBV9 to TRBJ1-2; 8 bases are a match to TRBD1. This CDR3 spans 14 amino acids. V was pared by 4 bases and J by 6 bases, with 8 bases of the junction left unmatched. Germline V lookup: CDR1 SGDLS, CDR2 YYNGEE. CDR3 protein: CASSTQPQGDGYTF. As DNA, the CDR3 is TGTGCCAGCAGCACCCAACCACAGGGGGATGGCTACACCTTC.

V and J are TRBV30 and TRBJ1-5, with D maybe TRBD1 (6 bases). Germline V gives CDR1 GTSNPN, CDR2 SVGIG (reference sequence). V was shortened by 0 bases and J by 2 bases, with 11 bases between the two germline ends. CDR3 length equals 15 residues. This CDR3 is CAWSVEGGGNQPQHF. The CDR3 DNA reads as TGTGCCTGGAGTGTAGAAGGGGGGGGCAATCAGCCCCAGCATTTT.

This clone was counted a single time. The rearrangement joins TRBV5-1 to TRBJ1-4; D not resolved. CDR3 length equals 14 residues. V was cut by 1 base and J by 6 bases, with 10 bases left in between. Germline-derived CDR1 and CDR2 are SGHRS and YFSETQ. The CDR3 is CASSLSLLDEKLFF. In DNA, the CDR3 is TGCGCCAGCAGCTTGAGTCTATTAGATGAAAAACTGTTTTTT. Together with reference TRBV5-1 and TRBJ1-4, the CDR3 gives the full variable domain: KAGVTQTPRYLIKTRGQQVTLSCSPISGHRSVSWYQQTPGQGLQFLFEYFSETQRNKGNFPGRFSGRQFSNSRSEMNVSTLELGDSALYLCASSLSLLDEKLFFGSGTQLSVL.

The chain uses TRBV29-1 and TRBJ2-3; 11 nucleotides agree with TRBD2. There are 16 residues in the CDR3. Germline V gene data show CDR1 as SQVTM and CDR2 as ANQGSEA. The trim removed 2 bases at V and 0 bases at J, leaving 4 bases unmatched. The CDR3 nucleotides read TGCAGCGTTGAAAGTCTAGCGGGGGGAAGCACAGATACGCAGTATTTT. Encoded protein: CSVESLAGGSTDTQYF.

The V and J genes are TRBV19 and TRBJ2-1; TRBD1 aligns across 9 bases. The CDR3 length is 16 residues. The germline gives CDR1 LNHDA, CDR2 SQIVND (reference sequence). The V segment lost 4 bases and the J segment 5 bases; nucleotides outside the gene matches: 9. The CDR3 bases are TGTGCCAGTAGTAGGGCCGGGACAGGGACCAACAATGAGCAGTTCTTC. It yields the protein CASSRAGTGTNNEQFF.